Below are 3 T cell receptor beta chains sequenced from a single sample in a study of post-analysis software for immune sequencing data. Regarding the study as a whole: In patients, TRBV5-6, TRBV5-1 and TRBV20-1 belonged to several TRBV segments found more frequently than in controls.

Carried by the TCR beta cDNA libraries were unique molecular identifiers. MiXCR was run by TCRdb on the PCR reads, yielding one entry per CDR3 protein. The data show about 680,000 distinct CDR3 sequences, around 60% seen once. For these TCRs, the target antigens are not known. The sequencing sample was made of blood. These receptors originate from a girl aged 2 to 9 with multiple sclerosis.

The rearrangement links TRBV6-2 or TRBV6-3 to TRBJ2-7; 7 bases agree with TRBD2. With V trimmed by 6 bases and J by 2 bases, 10 bases remained unmatched. This CDR3 spans 15 amino acids. The germline V gene has CDR1 MNHEY and CDR2 SVGEGT. The CDR3 DNA is TGTGCCAGCAGCCTCTTAGGGAGCGGGGCCTACGAGCAGTACTTC. It is translated as CASSLLGSGAYEQYF.

The sample holds many counts of this clonotype. The chain uses TRBV7-8 and TRBJ2-3, with a tentative D call TRBD1 (5 bases). Germline lookup yields CDR1 SGHVS and CDR2 FQNEAQ. The CDR3 runs 15 residues. V was clipped by 4 bases and J by 3 bases, with 14 bases between them. The CDR3 nucleotides read TGTGCCAGCAGCTCGCTTATCCAGGGAACAGATACGCAGTATTTT. Amino acid sequence: CASSSLIQGTDTQYF.

The genes are TRBV6-4 and TRBJ1-1, with D tentatively TRBD1 (6 bases). The V gene's germline CDR1 is MRHNA and CDR2 SNTAGT. V shed 5 bases and J shed 1 base, with 17 bases lying between them. This CDR3 contains 16 residues. The CDR3 protein is CASSPGHRMSNTEAFF. The DNA of the CDR3 is TGTGCCAGCAGTCCGGGACACAGAATGTCGAACACTGAAGCTTTCTTT.